This T cell receptor (beta chain) is from a study of T cells of healthy individuals. This clonotype was observed many times. TCRdb redid the calling of the 5' RACE reads with MiXCR, one entry per CDR3 protein. The sample contains approximately 58,000 distinct CDR3 sequences, about 15% of which appear only once. The CDR3 has 16 residues. The V gene end was trimmed by 4 bases and the J gene end by 0 bases; junction bases not matched to a gene: 7. Germline V CDR1 and CDR2: SGHRS, YFSETQ. This chain joins TRBV5-1 and TRBJ2-1, with 7 bases aligning to TRBD2. This TCR derives from a human donor in good health. DNA of the CDR3: TGCGCCAGCAGCAGTACGGGAGGTAACTCCTACAATGAGCAGTTCTTC. Its translation: CASSSTGGNSYNEQFF. The full variable domain, rest sourced from reference TRBV5-1 and TRBJ2-1, is KAGVTQTPRYLIKTRGQQVTLSCSPISGHRSVSWYQQTPGQGLQFLFEYFSETQRNKGNFPGRFSGRQFSNSRSEMNVSTLELGDSALYLCASSSTGGNSYNEQFFGPGTRLTVL.